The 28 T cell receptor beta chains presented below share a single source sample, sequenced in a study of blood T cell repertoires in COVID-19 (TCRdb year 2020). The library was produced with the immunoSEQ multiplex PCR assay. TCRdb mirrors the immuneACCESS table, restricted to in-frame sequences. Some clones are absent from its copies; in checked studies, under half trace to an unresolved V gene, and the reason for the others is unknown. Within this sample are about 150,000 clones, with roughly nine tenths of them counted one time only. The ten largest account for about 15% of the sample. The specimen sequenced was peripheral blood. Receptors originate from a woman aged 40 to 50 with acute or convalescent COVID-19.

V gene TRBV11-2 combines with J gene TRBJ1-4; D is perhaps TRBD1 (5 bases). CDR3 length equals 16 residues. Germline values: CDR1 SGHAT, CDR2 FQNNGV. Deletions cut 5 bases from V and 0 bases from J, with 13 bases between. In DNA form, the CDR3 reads TGTGCCAGCAGCCAAATGACAGATCCAACTAATGAAAAACTGTTTTTT. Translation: CASSQMTDPTNEKLFF.

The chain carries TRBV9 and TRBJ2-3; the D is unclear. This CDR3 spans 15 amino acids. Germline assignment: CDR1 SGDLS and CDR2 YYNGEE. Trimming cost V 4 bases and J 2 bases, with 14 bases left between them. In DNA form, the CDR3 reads TGTGCCAGCAGCAATCAGTTTGGGCCCACAGATACGCAGTATTTT. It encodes CASSNQFGPTDTQYF.

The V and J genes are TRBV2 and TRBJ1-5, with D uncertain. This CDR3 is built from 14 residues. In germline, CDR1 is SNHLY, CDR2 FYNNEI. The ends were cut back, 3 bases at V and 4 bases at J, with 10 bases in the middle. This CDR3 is CASSEEQRNQPQHF. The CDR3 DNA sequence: TGTGCCAGCAGTGAGGAGCAGAGAAATCAGCCCCAGCATTTT.

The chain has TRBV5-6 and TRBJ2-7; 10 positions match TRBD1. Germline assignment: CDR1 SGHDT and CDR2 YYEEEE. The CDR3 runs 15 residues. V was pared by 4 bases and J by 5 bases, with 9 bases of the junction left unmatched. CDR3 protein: CASSPGQGIVDEQYF. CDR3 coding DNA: TGTGCCAGCAGCCCGGGACAGGGGATCGTGGACGAGCAGTACTTC. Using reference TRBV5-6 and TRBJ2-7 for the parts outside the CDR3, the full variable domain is DAGVTQSPTHLIKTRGQQVTLRCSPKSGHDTVSWYQQALGQGPQFIFQYYEEEERQRGNFPDRFSGHQFPNYSSELNVNALLLGDSALYLCASSPGQGIVDEQYFGPGTRLTVT.

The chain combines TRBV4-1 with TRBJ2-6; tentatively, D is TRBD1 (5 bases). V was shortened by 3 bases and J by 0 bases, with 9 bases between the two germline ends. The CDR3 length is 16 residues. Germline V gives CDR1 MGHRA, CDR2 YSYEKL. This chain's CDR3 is CASSQPGFSGANVLTF. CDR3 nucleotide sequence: TGCGCCAGCAGCCAGCCAGGGTTCTCTGGGGCCAACGTCCTGACTTTC.

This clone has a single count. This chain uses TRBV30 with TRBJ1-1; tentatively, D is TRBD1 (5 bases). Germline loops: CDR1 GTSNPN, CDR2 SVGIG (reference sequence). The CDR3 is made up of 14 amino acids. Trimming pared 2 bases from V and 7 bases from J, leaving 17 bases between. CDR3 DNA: TGTGCCTGGAGTAGACTCGTAGGGGAGGGTGAAGCTTTCTTT. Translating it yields CAWSRLVGEGEAFF.

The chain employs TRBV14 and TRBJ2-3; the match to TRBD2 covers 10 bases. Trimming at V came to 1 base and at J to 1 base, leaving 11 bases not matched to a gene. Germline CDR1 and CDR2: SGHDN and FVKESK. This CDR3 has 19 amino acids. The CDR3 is CASSQGLRLAGVGTDTQYF. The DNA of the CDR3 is TGTGCCAGCAGCCAAGGGTTGAGGCTAGCGGGAGTGGGCACAGATACGCAGTATTTT.

The CDR3 reads CASSQRDTYNEQFF. The DNA of the CDR3 is TGTGCCAGCAGCCAAAGGGACACCTACAATGAGCAGTTCTTC. The chain links TRBV3-1 (or the pseudogene TRBV3-2) to TRBJ2-1; maybe TRBD1 (6 bases). This CDR3 contains 14 residues. Between the trimmed V and J ends, which lost 2 bases and 2 bases, there was a span of 7 bases. Per the germline V gene, CDR1 is LGHDT and CDR2 is YNNKEL (reference sequence).

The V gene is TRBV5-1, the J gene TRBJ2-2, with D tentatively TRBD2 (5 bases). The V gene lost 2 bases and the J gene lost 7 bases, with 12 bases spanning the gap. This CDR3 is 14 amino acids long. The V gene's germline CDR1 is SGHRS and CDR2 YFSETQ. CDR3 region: CASSFGGYGGELFF. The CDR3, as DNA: TGCGCCAGCAGCTTCGGAGGATATGGCGGGGAGCTGTTTTTT.

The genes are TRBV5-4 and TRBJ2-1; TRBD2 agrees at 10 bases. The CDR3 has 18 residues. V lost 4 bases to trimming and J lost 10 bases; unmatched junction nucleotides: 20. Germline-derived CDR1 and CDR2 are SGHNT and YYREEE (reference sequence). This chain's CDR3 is CASSLPLTASGGAAEQFF. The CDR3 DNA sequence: TGTGCCAGCAGCCTCCCCCTGACTGCAAGCGGGGGGGCGGCGGAGCAGTTCTTC.

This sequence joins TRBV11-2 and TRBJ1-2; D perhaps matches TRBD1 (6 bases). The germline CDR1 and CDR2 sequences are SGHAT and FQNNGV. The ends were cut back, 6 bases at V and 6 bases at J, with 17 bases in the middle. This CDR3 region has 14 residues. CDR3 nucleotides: TGTGCCAGCAGATCCGTACAGGGAATCAATGGCTACACCTTC. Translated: CASRSVQGINGYTF.

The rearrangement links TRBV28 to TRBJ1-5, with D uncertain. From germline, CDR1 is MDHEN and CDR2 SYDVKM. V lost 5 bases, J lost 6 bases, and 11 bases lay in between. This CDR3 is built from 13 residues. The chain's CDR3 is CASSPAAFQPQHF. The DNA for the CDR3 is TGTGCCAGCAGTCCCGCGGCTTTTCAGCCCCAGCATTTT.

The CDR3: CASSRGRTGGPDSNQPQHF. The CDR3 DNA is TGTGCCAGCAGCCGGGGCCGGACAGGGGGACCCGATAGCAATCAGCCCCAGCATTTT. The chain combines TRBV13 with TRBJ1-5; TRBD1 aligns across 10 bases. Germline CDR1 reads PRHDT; CDR2 reads FYEKMQ (reference sequence). This CDR3 has 19 amino acids. J was trimmed by 0 bases and V by 5 bases; bases with no gene match: 13.

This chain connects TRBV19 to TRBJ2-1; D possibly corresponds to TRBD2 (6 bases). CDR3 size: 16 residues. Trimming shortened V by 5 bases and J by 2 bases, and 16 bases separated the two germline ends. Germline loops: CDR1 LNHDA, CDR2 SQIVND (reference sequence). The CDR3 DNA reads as TGTGCCAGTAGTGGGGCCAGCGGAGGGGCCTACAATGAGCAGTTCTTC. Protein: CASSGASGGAYNEQFF.

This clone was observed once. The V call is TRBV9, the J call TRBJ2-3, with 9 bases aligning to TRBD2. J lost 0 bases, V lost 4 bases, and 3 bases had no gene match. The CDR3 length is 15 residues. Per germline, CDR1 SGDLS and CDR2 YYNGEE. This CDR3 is CASSPGLASTDTQYF. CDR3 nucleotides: TGTGCCAGCAGCCCGGGACTAGCCAGCACAGATACGCAGTATTTT.

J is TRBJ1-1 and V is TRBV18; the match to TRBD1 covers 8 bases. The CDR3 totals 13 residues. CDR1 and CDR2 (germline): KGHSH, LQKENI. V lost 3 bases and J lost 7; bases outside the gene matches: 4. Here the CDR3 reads CASSPAGGGEAFF. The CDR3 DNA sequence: TGTGCCAGCTCACCGGCAGGGGGCGGTGAAGCTTTCTTT. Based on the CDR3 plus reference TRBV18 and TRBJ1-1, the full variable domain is NAGVMQNPRHLVRRRGQEARLRCSPMKGHSHVYWYRQLPEEGLKFMVYLQKENIIDESGMPKERFSAEFPKEGPSILRIQQVVRGDSAAYFCASSPAGGGEAFFGQGTRLTVV.

The CDR3 sequence: CASSRLSDYEQYF. In DNA, the CDR3 is TGCGCCAGCAGCCGTCTCAGCGACTACGAGCAGTACTTC. The chain is built from TRBV4-1 and TRBJ2-7; D not resolved. The CDR3 contains 13 residues. Trimming removed 4 bases from V and 3 bases from J, with 10 bases in between. CDR1 and CDR2 from the germline V gene are MGHRA and YSYEKL.

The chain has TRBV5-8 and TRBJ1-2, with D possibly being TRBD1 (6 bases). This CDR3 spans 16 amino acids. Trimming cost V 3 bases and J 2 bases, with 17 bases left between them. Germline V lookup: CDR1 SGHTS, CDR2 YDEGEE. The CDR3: CASSSRRGGQNYGYTF. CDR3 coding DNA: TGTGCCAGCAGCTCGCGAAGGGGGGGCCAGAACTATGGCTACACCTTC.

DNA for the CDR3: TGTGCCAGCCGGGACAGTTTTAACACTGAAGCTTTCTTT. This encodes CASRDSFNTEAFF. The V call is TRBV27, the J call TRBJ1-1; 7 nucleotides line up with TRBD1. CDR1 MNHEY and CDR2 SMNVEV come from the germline V gene (reference sequence). The CDR3 sequence is 13 residues long. Unmatched junction bases numbered 5, after V lost 8 bases and J lost 2 bases.

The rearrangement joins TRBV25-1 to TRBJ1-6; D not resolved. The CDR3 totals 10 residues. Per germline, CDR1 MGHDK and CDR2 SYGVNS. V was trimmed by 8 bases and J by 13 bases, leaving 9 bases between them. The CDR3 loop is CASRQAPLHF. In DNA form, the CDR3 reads TGTGCCAGCCGTCAGGCCCCCCTCCACTTT.

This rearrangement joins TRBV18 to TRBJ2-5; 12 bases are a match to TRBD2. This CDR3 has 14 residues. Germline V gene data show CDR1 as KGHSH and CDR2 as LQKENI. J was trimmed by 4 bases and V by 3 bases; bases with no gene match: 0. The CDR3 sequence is CASSPTSGRETQYF. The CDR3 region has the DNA TGTGCCAGCTCACCGACTAGCGGGAGAGAGACCCAGTACTTC.

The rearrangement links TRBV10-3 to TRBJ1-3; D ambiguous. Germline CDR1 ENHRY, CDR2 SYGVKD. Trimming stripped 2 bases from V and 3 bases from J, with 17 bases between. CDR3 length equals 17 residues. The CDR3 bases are TGTGCCATCAGTGAGGGGGAGGGCTCGAGCGGTGGAAACACCATATATTTT. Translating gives CAISEGEGSSGGNTIYF.

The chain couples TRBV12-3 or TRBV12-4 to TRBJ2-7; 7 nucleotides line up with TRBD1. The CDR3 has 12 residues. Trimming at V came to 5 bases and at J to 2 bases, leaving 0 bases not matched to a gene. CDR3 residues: CASSGTAYEQYF. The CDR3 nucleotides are TGTGCCAGCAGTGGGACAGCCTACGAGCAGTACTTC.

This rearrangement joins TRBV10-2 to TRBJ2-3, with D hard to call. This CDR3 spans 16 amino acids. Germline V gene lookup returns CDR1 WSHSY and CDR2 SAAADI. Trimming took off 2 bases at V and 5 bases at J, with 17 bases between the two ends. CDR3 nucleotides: TGCGCCAGCAGTGAGCCCTCCGGTGGGCCTGTAGATACGCAGTATTTT. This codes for CASSEPSGGPVDTQYF.

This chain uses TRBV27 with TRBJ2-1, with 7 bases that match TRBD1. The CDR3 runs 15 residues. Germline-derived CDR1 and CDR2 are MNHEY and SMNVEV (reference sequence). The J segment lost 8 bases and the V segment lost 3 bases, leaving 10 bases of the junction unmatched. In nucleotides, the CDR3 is TGTGCCAGCAGTTTGGAGCGAGGGACAGTCTATGAGCAGTTCTTC. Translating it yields CASSLERGTVYEQFF.

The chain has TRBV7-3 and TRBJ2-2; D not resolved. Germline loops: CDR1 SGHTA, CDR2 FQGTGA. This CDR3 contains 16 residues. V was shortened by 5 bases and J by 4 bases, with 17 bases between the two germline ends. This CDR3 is CASSPHQRRTTGELFF. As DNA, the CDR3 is TGTGCCAGCAGCCCCCATCAAAGGAGAACCACCGGGGAGCTGTTTTTT.

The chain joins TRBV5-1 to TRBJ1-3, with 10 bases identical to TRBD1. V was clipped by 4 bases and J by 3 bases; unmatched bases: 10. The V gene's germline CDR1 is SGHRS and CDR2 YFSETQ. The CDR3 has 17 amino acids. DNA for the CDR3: TGCGCCAGCAGCATGGGACAGGGGACGCGGTATGGAAACACCATATATTTT. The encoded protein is CASSMGQGTRYGNTIYF.

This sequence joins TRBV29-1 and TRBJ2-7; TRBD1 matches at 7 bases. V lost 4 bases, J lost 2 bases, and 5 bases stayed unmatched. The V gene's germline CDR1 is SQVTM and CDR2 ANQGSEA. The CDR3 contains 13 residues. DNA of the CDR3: TGCAGCGTTGGACAACAGGGGCCCTACGAGCAGTACTTC. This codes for CSVGQQGPYEQYF.